The present TCR beta chain was sequenced within a study of shared clonotypes between healthy human individuals. Across the study: For every donor, three CD4 naive, three CD4 memory, two CD8 naive and one CD8 memory plates were used.

Points on this clone: What it binds is not known.

Whole-study results and caveats: Non-shared clonotypes displayed generation probabilities falling below those of clonotypes present in all four donors.

Clones were sequenced by immunoSEQ multiplex PCR, and TCRdb holds only the in-frame ones, with some missing. The table records about 690,000 clones, 90% of them present only once. Sequencing used memory CD8+ T cells from PBMCs. Subset denoted: CD45RO+ cells pooled with CCR7-negative TemRA cells. The source of this sequence is a man aged 18 to 35 in good health. Some clones in this sample may be carry-over from other donors' samples.

The CDR3 protein is CASSSLPRTGTYEQYF. The CDR3 DNA follows: TGTGCCAGCAGCTCACTCCCCCGGACAGGAACCTACGAGCAGTACTTC. V gene TRBV7-9 combines with J gene TRBJ2-7, with 7 bases that match TRBD1. Germline V gene data show CDR1 as SEHNR and CDR2 as FQNEAQ (reference sequence). V dropped 4 bases and J dropped 2; count of bases not matched to a gene: 11. There are 16 residues in the CDR3. Full variable domain (rest looked up from reference TRBV7-9 and TRBJ2-7): DTGVSQNPRHKITKRGQNVTFRCDPISEHNRLYWYRQTLGQGPEFLTYFQNEAQLEKSRLLSDRFSAERPKGSFSTLEIQRTEQGDSAMYLCASSSLPRTGTYEQYFGPGTRLTVT.